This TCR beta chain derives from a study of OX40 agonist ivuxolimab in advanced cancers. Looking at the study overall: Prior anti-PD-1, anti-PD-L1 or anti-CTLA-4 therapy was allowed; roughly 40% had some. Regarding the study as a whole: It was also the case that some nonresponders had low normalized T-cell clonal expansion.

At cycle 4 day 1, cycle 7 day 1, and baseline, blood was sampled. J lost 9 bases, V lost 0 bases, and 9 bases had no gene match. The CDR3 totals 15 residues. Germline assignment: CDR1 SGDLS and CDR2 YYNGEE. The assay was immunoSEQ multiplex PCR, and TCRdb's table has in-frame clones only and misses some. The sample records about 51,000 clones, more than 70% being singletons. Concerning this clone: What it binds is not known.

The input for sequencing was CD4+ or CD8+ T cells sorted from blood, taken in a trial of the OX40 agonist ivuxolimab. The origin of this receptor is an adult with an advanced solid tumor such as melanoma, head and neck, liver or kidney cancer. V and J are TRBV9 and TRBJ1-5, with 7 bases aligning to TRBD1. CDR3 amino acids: CASSVGEGARGPQHF. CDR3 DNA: TGTGCCAGCAGCGTAGGGGAGGGGGCCCGAGGGCCCCAGCATTTT.